The 19 T cell receptor beta chains in this list originate from one sample, sequenced in a study of blood T cell repertoires in COVID-19. Profiled with immunoSEQ multiplex PCR; TCRdb holds only in-frame clones, not every one. Seen here are 200,000 to 300,000 clones, around 85% observed once, and the top ten hold about 8.9%. Sample: peripheral blood. The receptors stem from an elderly man with acute or convalescent COVID-19.

The rearrangement links TRBV7-9 to TRBJ1-1, with D possibly TRBD1 on 5 matching bases. This CDR3 is 15 amino acids long. The V and J ends lost 7 bases and 2 bases respectively, with 17 bases between them. The germline V gene encodes CDR1 SEHNR and CDR2 FQNEAQ (reference sequence). The CDR3 is CASTKPQGRNTEAFF. The CDR3 coding sequence is TGTGCCAGCACCAAACCCCAGGGAAGAAACACTGAAGCTTTCTTT.

This clone showed up just once. This rearrangement joins TRBV6-4 to TRBJ1-1, with a possible D match to TRBD1 (6 bases). Germline CDR1 reads MRHNA; CDR2 reads SNTAGT. The CDR3 is 16 residues long. V shed 0 bases and J shed 9 bases, with 20 bases lying between them. CDR3 region: CASSDSTYRATSKAFF. The CDR3 region has the DNA TGTGCCAGCAGTGACTCCACTTACAGGGCTACCTCGAAAGCTTTCTTT.

This clone was observed a single time. The chain employs TRBV4-2 and TRBJ2-1; 9 bases line up with TRBD1. Losses at the gene ends were 3 bases for V and 6 bases for J; bases not matched to a gene: 9. Germline V gene data show CDR1 as LGHNA and CDR2 as YNFKEQ. The CDR3 loop spans 16 amino acids. The CDR3 DNA is TGTGCCAGCAGCCAGTTGTGGAGACAGGGGGGCAATGAGCAGTTCTTC. This gives the protein CASSQLWRQGGNEQFF.

The chain joins TRBV18 to TRBJ2-2; D not certain. The V and J ends lost 2 bases and 1 base respectively, with 14 bases between them. The CDR3 is 17 residues long. CDR1 is KGHSH and CDR2 is LQKENI in the germline V gene. This CDR3 reads CASSPVRGAQNTGELFF. CDR3 coding DNA: TGTGCCAGCTCACCAGTGCGCGGAGCACAGAACACCGGGGAGCTGTTTTTT.

The chain couples TRBV3-1 (or the pseudogene TRBV3-2) to TRBJ2-7, with TRBD1 identical over 8 bases. Germline CDR1 LGHDT, CDR2 YNNKEL (reference sequence). There are 17 residues in the CDR3. The J segment lost 5 bases and the V segment lost 1 base, leaving 13 bases of the junction unmatched. CDR3 protein: CASSQGWFDRGRNEQYF. The DNA for the CDR3 is TGTGCCAGCAGCCAAGGTTGGTTTGACAGGGGAAGAAACGAGCAGTACTTC.

This clone came up once. The chain is built from TRBV12-3 or TRBV12-4 and TRBJ1-5, with 8 bases that match TRBD1. The CDR3 is 13 residues long. V lost 7 bases and J lost 7; bases outside the gene matches: 6. CDR3 coding DNA: TGTGCCAGCAATACCGGGACAGGACAGCCCCAGCATTTT. It codes for CASNTGTGQPQHF.

In this sample, this clone turned up a few times. The chain combines TRBV7-9 with TRBJ1-4; D ambiguous. V lost 5 bases and J 6 bases, leaving 7 bases between the germline ends. This CDR3 contains 12 residues. The germline V gene encodes CDR1 SEHNR and CDR2 FQNEAQ (reference sequence). The CDR3 DNA reads TGTGCCAGCAGCCTCGAGGATGAAAAACTGTTTTTT. It is translated as CASSLEDEKLFF.

This rearrangement joins TRBV27 to TRBJ2-6, with D possibly TRBD2 on 7 matching bases. The germline V gene encodes CDR1 MNHEY and CDR2 SMNVEV (reference sequence). V lost 1 base and J 0 bases, leaving 13 bases between the germline ends. The CDR3 spans 18 residues. The CDR3 DNA reads as TGTGCCAGCAGTTTATGGGGGGGCCTTGACTCTGGGGCCAACGTCCTGACTTTC. Its translation is CASSLWGGLDSGANVLTF.

This clone was recorded only once. The chain links TRBV18 to TRBJ1-5; 7 nucleotides align to TRBD1. This CDR3 contains 15 residues. The junction had 7 bases not matched to a gene; V was cut back by 5 bases and J by 3 bases. Germline V gene sequence: CDR1 KGHSH, CDR2 LQKENI. The chain's CDR3 is CASSSLQGNNQPQHF. CDR3 nucleotide sequence: TGTGCCAGCTCATCCCTACAGGGGAACAATCAGCCCCAGCATTTT.

In its sample, this clone was seen a few times. The J gene is TRBJ2-7, the V gene TRBV7-6, with 9 bases that match TRBD1. The germline gives CDR1 SGHVS, CDR2 FNYEAQ. Trimming cost V 1 base and J 0 bases; bases outside gene matches: 10. This CDR3 is 18 amino acids long. This CDR3 reads CASSLGGNRGLSSYEQYF. The CDR3 DNA follows: TGTGCCAGCAGCTTAGGTGGAAACAGGGGGCTAAGCTCCTACGAGCAGTACTTC.

The rearrangement uses TRBV7-9 and TRBJ1-3, with D possibly being TRBD1 (5 bases). The CDR3 is 16 amino acids. V dropped 2 bases and J dropped 0 bases, with 11 bases sitting between them. The germline V gene encodes CDR1 SEHNR and CDR2 FQNEAQ (reference sequence). The CDR3 here is CASSLSGGSSGNTIYF. As DNA, the CDR3 is TGTGCCAGCAGCTTATCTGGGGGGAGCTCTGGAAACACCATATATTTT.

This clone was detected only once. This chain links TRBV12-5 with TRBJ2-7, with a weak D call TRBD1 (5 bases). The ends were cut back, 3 bases at V and 5 bases at J, with 14 bases in the middle. This CDR3 comprises 14 residues. Germline CDR1 reads LGHNT; CDR2 reads FRNRAP. The DNA of the CDR3 is TGTGCTAGTGGTTTTGGCCTGGTCAGGGACGAGCAGTACTTC. Translation: CASGFGLVRDEQYF. The full variable domain, in which reference TRBV12-5 and TRBJ2-7 provide the parts outside the CDR3, is DARVTQTPRHKVTEMGQEVTMRCQPILGHNTVFWYRQTMMQGLELLAYFRNRAPLDDSGMPKDRFSAEMPDATLATLKIQPSEPRDSAVYFCASGFGLVRDEQYFGPGTRLTVT.

V usage is TRBV19 and J usage is TRBJ1-1; D gene unclear. CDR3 length equals 12 residues. The V gene lost 9 bases and the J gene lost 3 bases, with 11 bases spanning the gap. Germline-derived CDR1 and CDR2 are LNHDA and SQIVND (reference sequence). The CDR3 DNA sequence: TGTGCCAGCACTGGGAGTTACACTGAAGCTTTCTTT. Residues: CASTGSYTEAFF.

The gene calls are TRBV10-3 and TRBJ2-1; D is possibly TRBD1 (6 bases). This CDR3 is built from 13 residues. Germline V gene sequence: CDR1 ENHRY, CDR2 SYGVKD. V shed 10 bases and J shed 2 bases, with 12 bases lying between them. In DNA form, the CDR3 reads TGTGCCACCAGGGGCGAAGCCTACAATGAGCAGTTCTTC. Its protein product is CATRGEAYNEQFF.

The chain combines TRBV24-1 with TRBJ2-7; D is perhaps TRBD2 (5 bases). This CDR3 has 13 residues. Trimming removed 3 bases at V and 7 bases at J, with 12 bases between. The germline CDR1 and CDR2 sequences are KGHDR and SFDVKD. CDR3 nucleotide sequence: TGTGCCACCAGTGATCATTTCCCGGGGGAGCAGTACTTC. Its protein is CATSDHFPGEQYF.

The table lists this clone with a count of one. The chain is built from TRBV5-1 and TRBJ2-2, with 8 positions matching TRBD1. This CDR3 comprises 18 residues. Germline V gene lookup returns CDR1 SGHRS and CDR2 YFSETQ. J gave up 1 base and V 0 bases, and 8 bases lay outside the gene matches. The CDR3 DNA is TGCGCCAGCAGCTTGGTATACACCGGGACAGGGAACACCGGGGAGCTGTTTTTT. It yields the protein CASSLVYTGTGNTGELFF. Based on the CDR3 plus reference TRBV5-1 and TRBJ2-2, the full variable domain is KAGVTQTPRYLIKTRGQQVTLSCSPISGHRSVSWYQQTPGQGLQFLFEYFSETQRNKGNFPGRFSGRQFSNSRSEMNVSTLELGDSALYLCASSLVYTGTGNTGELFFGEGSRLTVL.

This sequence joins TRBV6-5 and TRBJ2-2; D is perhaps TRBD1 (7 bases). The CDR3 is 15 residues long. The V gene lost 6 bases and the J gene lost 4 bases, with 15 bases spanning the gap. Per germline, CDR1 MNHEY and CDR2 SVGAGI. CDR3 protein: CASRIQGGSTGELFF. CDR3 DNA sequence: TGTGCCAGCAGAATCCAGGGGGGAAGCACCGGGGAGCTGTTTTTT.

The V gene is TRBV10-3, the J gene TRBJ2-7; 10 nucleotides match TRBD2. Per the germline V gene, CDR1 is ENHRY and CDR2 is SYGVKD. V lost 6 bases, J lost 5 bases, and 10 bases stayed unmatched. This CDR3 is built from 15 residues. The CDR3 reads CAIRATSGSLDEQYF. CDR3 sequence (DNA): TGTGCCATCAGGGCGACTAGCGGGTCCTTGGACGAGCAGTACTTC.

This chain links TRBV4-2 with TRBJ2-3, with D tentatively TRBD2 (6 bases). Germline V gene lookup returns CDR1 LGHNA and CDR2 YNFKEQ. CDR3 length: 16 amino acids. Trimming cost V 3 bases and J 0 bases, with 13 bases left between them. The CDR3 DNA sequence: TGTGCCAGCAGCCAGATAGGCGGGGTTAGCACAGATACGCAGTATTTT. Protein: CASSQIGGVSTDTQYF.